This entry concerns a single TCR beta chain. Its specificity is unknown. The data originate from a study of cytomegalovirus exposure and HLA in healthy donors. Study-level findings and limits: Altogether, 164 TCR beta chains were recorded as cytomegalovirus-associated. Researchers reported from a later analysis that most CMV-associated TCR beta chains appeared HLA-restricted. Sequencing artifact likely explains a cluster of highly shared sequence variants.

PCR was performed using 60 Vbeta and 13 Jbeta primers. Here immunoSEQ multiplex PCR was the method, and the copy in TCRdb shows in-frame clones only, minus some. This table has approximately 110,000 clones, around 69% appearing once. Germline CDR1 is SQVTM and CDR2 is ANQGSEA. There are 14 residues in the CDR3. V lost 7 bases and J 0 bases, leaving 13 bases between the germline ends. Sequenced sample: PBMCs. The receptor's source is a middle-aged woman in good health and CMV-seropositive. The chain has TRBV29-1 and TRBJ1-3, with D hard to call. In DNA, the CDR3 is TGCAGCGCCTCTTCGGTTAGCTCTGGAAACACCATATATTTT. Protein product: CSASSVSSGNTIYF.